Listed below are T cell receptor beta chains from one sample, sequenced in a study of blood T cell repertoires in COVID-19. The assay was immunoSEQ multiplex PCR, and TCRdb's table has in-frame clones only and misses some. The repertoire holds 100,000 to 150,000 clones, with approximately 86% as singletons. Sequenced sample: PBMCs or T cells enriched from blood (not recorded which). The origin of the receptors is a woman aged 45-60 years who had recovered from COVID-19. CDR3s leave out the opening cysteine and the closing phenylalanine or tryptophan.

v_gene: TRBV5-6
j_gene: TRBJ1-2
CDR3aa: ASSSTWGYT

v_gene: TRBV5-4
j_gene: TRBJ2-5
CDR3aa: ASSLTQTQETQY

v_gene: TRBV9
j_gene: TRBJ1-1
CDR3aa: ASSVQGNTEAF

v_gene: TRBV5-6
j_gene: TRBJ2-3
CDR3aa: ASSMTSGGGADTQY

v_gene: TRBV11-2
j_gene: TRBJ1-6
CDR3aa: ASRLQGVNSPLH

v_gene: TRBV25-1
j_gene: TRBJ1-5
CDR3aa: ASGGSSNQPQH

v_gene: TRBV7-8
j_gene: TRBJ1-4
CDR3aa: ASSSRRTGGVVGKLF

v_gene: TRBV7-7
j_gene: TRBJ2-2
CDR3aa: ASSRLVTGELF

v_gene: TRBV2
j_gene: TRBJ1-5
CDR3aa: ASTLDRGNQPQH

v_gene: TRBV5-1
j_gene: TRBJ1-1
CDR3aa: ASNTDNKNTEAF

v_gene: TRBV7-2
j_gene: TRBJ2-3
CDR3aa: ASSLGVSTDTQY

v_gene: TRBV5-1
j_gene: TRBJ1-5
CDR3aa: ASRAGLGNQPQH

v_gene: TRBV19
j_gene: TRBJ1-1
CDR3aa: ASTTESNTEAF

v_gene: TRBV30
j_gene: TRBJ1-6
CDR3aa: AWREDSRSSPLH

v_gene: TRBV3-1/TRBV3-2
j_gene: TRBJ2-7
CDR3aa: ASSQDPRRGPYEQY

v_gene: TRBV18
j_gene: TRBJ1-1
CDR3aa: ASSPRQGAMNTEAF

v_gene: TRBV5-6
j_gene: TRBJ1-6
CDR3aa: ASSGGPGSYNSPLH

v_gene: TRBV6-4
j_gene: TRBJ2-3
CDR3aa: ASSVQRGSDTQY

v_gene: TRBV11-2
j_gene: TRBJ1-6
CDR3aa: ASSSPGQVTPLH

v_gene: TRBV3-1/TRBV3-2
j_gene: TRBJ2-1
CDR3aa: ASSQVSSGGDSYNEQF

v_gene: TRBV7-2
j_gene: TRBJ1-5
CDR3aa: ASNKRSHRERQPQH

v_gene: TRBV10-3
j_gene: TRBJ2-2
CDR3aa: AIKGQGVNTGELF

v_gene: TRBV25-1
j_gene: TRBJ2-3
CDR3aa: ASSDGPSGDTDTQY

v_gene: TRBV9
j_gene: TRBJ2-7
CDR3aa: ASSVARGWAVEQY

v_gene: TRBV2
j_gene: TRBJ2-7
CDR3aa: ASSPGTAVSYEQY

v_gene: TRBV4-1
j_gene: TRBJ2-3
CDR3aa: ASSLRTSGGHEAQY

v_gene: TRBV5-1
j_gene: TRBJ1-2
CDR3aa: ASSSELTGLGYT

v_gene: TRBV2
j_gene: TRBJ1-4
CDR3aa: ASSPQGARNEKLF

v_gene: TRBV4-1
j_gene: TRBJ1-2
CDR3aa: ASSQIAGINYGYT